This T cell receptor beta chain is from a study of blood T cells in healthy people across ages. The study's findings and limits: Observed TCR beta diversity per million T cells went down as age went up. This fall followed a roughly linear course with age.

In its sample, this clonotype was seen a few times. Its antigen is not known. Trimming cost V 5 bases and J 1 base, with 15 bases left between them. Germline loops: CDR1 SGHVS, CDR2 FNYEAQ. The CDR3 runs 15 residues. Total RNA amounts of at least 5.5 micrograms were extracted per sample. Then a second PCR, running about 7 to 11 cycles, was carried out with a sample-barcoded 5' primer and a J-beta primer mix. TCRdb re-analysed the 5' RACE reads in MiXCR, keeping a single row per CDR3 protein. This table has 1.5 million or so distinct CDR3 sequences, approximately 43% appearing once. The material sequenced was blood. This chain connects TRBV7-6 to TRBJ2-7, with D perhaps matching TRBD2 (6 bases). The TCR was taken from a woman under 30 in good health. This chain's CDR3 is CASSPLLRGSYEQYF. CDR3 coding DNA: TGTGCCAGCAGCCCCCTTTTGCGGGGATCCTACGAGCAGTACTTC.